The rows below give T cell receptor beta chains drawn from one sample of a study of shared clonotypes between healthy human individuals. Profiling relied on immunoSEQ multiplex PCR, and the TCRdb table lists in-frame clones only, not all of them. This sample has some 2.3 million clones; over 90% occur once, and the top ten carry 0.35% to 0.45%. Sequencing was done on a sample of naive CD4+ T cells from PBMCs. Receptors were obtained from a man younger than 35 in good health. Some clones in this sample may be carry-over from other donors' samples. The CDR3 runs from the conserved cysteine through the conserved F or W. A D gene is named only where the DNA matches it firmly. Not every row has a clone size; where given, it reads once, few, many or a size class.

j_gene | abundance | v_gene | d_gene | CDR3aa | CDR3nt
TRBJ1-1 | NA | TRBV9 | NA | CASSVRGTNTEAFF | TGTGCCAGCAGCGTACGAGGGACCAACACTGAAGCTTTCTTT
TRBJ2-5 | NA | TRBV5-8 | NA | CASSSKGPLRTQYF | TGTGCCAGCAGCTCAAAAGGTCCCTTGCGGACCCAGTACTTC
TRBJ1-1 | NA | TRBV28 | NA | CASSFQGVNTEAFF | TGTGCCAGCAGTTTTCAGGGTGTGAACACTGAAGCTTTCTTT
TRBJ1-6 | NA | TRBV7-3 | TRBD1 | CASSLGTGGSPLHF | TGTGCCAGCAGCCTAGGGACAGGGGGTTCACCCCTCCACTTT
TRBJ1-5 | few | TRBV30 | NA | CAWKDRRGQPQHF | TGTGCCTGGAAAGACCGACGTGGTCAGCCCCAGCATTTT
TRBJ2-7 | NA | TRBV28 | TRBD1 | CASSLIVGTGFVEQYF | TGTGCCAGCAGTTTAATCGTAGGGACAGGGTTTGTGGAGCAGTACTTC
TRBJ2-7 | NA | TRBV28 | NA | CASTDPAYEQYF | TGTGCCAGCACCGACCCAGCCTACGAGCAGTACTTC
TRBJ2-1 | NA | TRBV5-1 | NA | CASSLGSPSYNEQFF | TGCGCCAGCAGCCTCGGGAGTCCGTCCTACAATGAGCAGTTCTTC
TRBJ2-7 | NA | TRBV6-5 | NA | CASSYSSTRYEQYF | TGTGCCAGCAGTTACTCGAGCACTCGCTACGAGCAGTACTTC
TRBJ2-1 | once | TRBV30 | NA | CAWRADMSSYNEQFF | TGTGCCTGGAGGGCAGACATGAGCTCCTACAATGAGCAGTTCTTC
TRBJ2-1 | NA | TRBV5-6 | NA | CASSLAGQGYNEQFF | TGTGCCAGCAGCTTGGCTGGGCAGGGTTACAATGAGCAGTTCTTC
TRBJ1-2 | NA | TRBV27 | NA | CASRYTQGYGYTF | TGTGCCAGCCGATACACCCAGGGCTATGGCTACACCTTC
TRBJ2-3 | NA | TRBV6-6 | TRBD2 | CASSYSGGSTDTQYF | TGTGCCAGCAGTTACTCCGGGGGGAGCACAGATACGCAGTATTTT
TRBJ2-2 | NA | TRBV14 | NA | CASSQVRDNTGELFF | TGTGCCAGCAGCCAAGTCAGAGATAACACCGGGGAGCTGTTTTTT
TRBJ2-6 | NA | TRBV27 | TRBD1 | CASSQPGQGTPGANVLTF | TGTGCCAGCAGTCAACCGGGACAGGGGACCCCTGGGGCCAACGTCCTGACTTTC
TRBJ2-7 | NA | TRBV18 | TRBD1 | CASSRTGGEQYF | TGTGCCAGCTCCCGGACAGGGGGGGAGCAGTACTTC
TRBJ1-2 | NA | TRBV23-1 | NA | CASSQSAEKNYGYTF | TGCGCCAGCAGTCAATCTGCCGAGAAAAACTATGGCTACACCTTC
TRBJ2-2 | NA | TRBV15 | TRBD2 | CATSRDNTGTSGSFLNTGELFF | TGTGCCACCAGCAGAGATAATACCGGGACTAGCGGGAGCTTTTTGAACACCGGGGAGCTGTTTTTT
TRBJ2-3 | once | TRBV6-1 | NA | CASSETGAADTQYF | TGTGCCAGCAGTGAAACAGGCGCAGCAGATACGCAGTATTTT
TRBJ2-1 | NA | TRBV30 | NA | CAWSVGSNEQFF | TGTGCCTGGAGTGTGGGCTCCAATGAGCAGTTCTTC
TRBJ1-2 | NA | TRBV5-1 | TRBD1 | CASSLAYGTDGYTF | TGCGCCAGCAGCTTGGCCTACGGGACAGATGGCTACACCTTC
TRBJ2-5 | NA | TRBV6-5 | TRBD2 | CASSYLAGGFGETQYF | TGTGCCAGCAGTTACCTTGCGGGAGGTTTCGGAGAGACCCAGTACTTC
TRBJ2-2 | NA | TRBV7-3 | NA | CASSLTRRELNTGELFF | TGTGCCAGCAGCTTAACTCGCCGGGAGCTTAACACCGGGGAGCTGTTTTTT
TRBJ1-5 | NA | TRBV6-5 | TRBD1 | CASSYSGQASNQPQHF | TGTGCCAGCAGTTACTCGGGACAGGCTAGCAATCAGCCCCAGCATTTT
TRBJ2-7 | once | TRBV29-1 | NA | CSVDGGRGTYEQYF | TGCAGCGTTGATGGGGGCAGGGGAACCTACGAGCAGTACTTC
TRBJ2-7 | NA | TRBV5-4 | NA | CASSLGQVASYEQYF | TGTGCCAGCAGCTTAGGCCAAGTAGCCTCCTACGAGCAGTACTTC